Shown below are 2 T cell receptor beta chains from a single sample sequenced in a study of blood T cell repertoires in COVID-19. Libraries were prepared by immunoSEQ multiplex PCR; TCRdb keeps only in-frame clonotypes and omits some of them. Here the sample spans 220,000 or so clones, 70% to 85% being singletons. The sequencing sample was made of peripheral blood. These receptors all come from an elderly woman with acute or convalescent COVID-19.

The rearrangement links TRBV18 to TRBJ2-1, with D perhaps TRBD2 (5 bases). CDR1 and CDR2 from the germline V gene are KGHSH and LQKENI. The CDR3 has 15 amino acids. V was shortened by 4 bases and J by 3 bases, with 13 bases between the two germline ends. In DNA, the CDR3 is TGTGCCAGCTCACGGGATGGACTGGACTACAATGAGCAGTTCTTC. This codes for CASSRDGLDYNEQFF.

The CDR3 DNA reads as TGTGCCAGCAGCCGGGGACTAGCGGGGTTATACAATGAGCAGTTCTTC. Translation gives CASSRGLAGLYNEQFF. The chain links TRBV5-4 to TRBJ2-1; 13 nucleotides line up with TRBD2. The CDR3 covers 16 residues. Unmatched junction bases numbered 5, after V lost 4 bases and J lost 4 bases. The germline V gene encodes CDR1 SGHNT and CDR2 YYREEE (reference sequence).